This T cell receptor beta chain was recorded in a study of T cells in Graves' hyperthyroidism and ophthalmopathy. Germline CDR1 is ENHRY and CDR2 is SYGVKD. CDR3 length: 15 amino acids. Trimming left V 6 bases short and J 1 base short, with 13 bases between. TCR beta CDR3 regions were amplified from RNA transcripts. RT-PCR in the first round (using the HTBI primer set) targeted the TCR CDR3. TCRdb fed the multiplex PCR reads into MiXCR, producing one record per CDR3 protein. The sample consists of hundreds of thousands of distinct CDR3 sequences, roughly 40% of them appearing once. This sequence joins TRBV10-3 and TRBJ1-5; tentatively, D is TRBD1 (5 bases). Sequencing was carried out using blood. This sequence originates from a man in his late teens or twenties with Graves' hyperthyroidism. CDR3 sequence reads: CAIRETGGSNQPQHF. CDR3 sequence (DNA): TGTGCCATCAGGGAGACGGGGGGGAGCAATCAGCCCCAGCATTTT.